These T cell receptor beta chains were read from a single sample in a study of T-cell memory formation after mild COVID-19. One entry per CDR3 protein results from TCRdb running MiXCR on the 5' RACE reads. The table has some 450,000 distinct CDR3 sequences, about 20% seen once; the top ten hold about a fifth. The sample was PBMCs or a T cell subset sorted from them (not recorded which). Every receptor here comes from a man between 18 and 29 years old who had mild COVID-19 (a few samples of this study predate the infection). Cell type and time point are not known. Both conserved end residues are part of each CDR3. Each record gives: clone size, D gene, J gene, V gene, CDR3 DNA, CDR3 protein. A D gene is named only where the DNA matches it firmly. Only some rows state a clone size, as once, few, many or a class for expanded clones.

abundance: .
d_gene: TRBD2
j_gene: TRBJ2-7
v_gene: TRBV19
CDR3nt: TGTGCCAGCAGGACTAGCGGCTCCTACGAGCAGTACTTC
CDR3aa: CASRTSGSYEQYF

abundance: .
d_gene: .
j_gene: TRBJ2-3
v_gene: TRBV4-3
CDR3nt: TGCGCCAGCAGCCAAGCCGAGACTAGCACAGATACGCAGTATTTT
CDR3aa: CASSQAETSTDTQYF

abundance: .
d_gene: TRBD1
j_gene: TRBJ1-1
v_gene: TRBV7-3
CDR3nt: TGTGCCAGCAGCAGACAGGGAGGGGGCGGCACTGAAGCTTTCTTT
CDR3aa: CASSRQGGGGTEAFF

abundance: .
d_gene: .
j_gene: TRBJ1-5
v_gene: TRBV4-1
CDR3nt: TGCGCCAGCAGCCAATTCCAGGACAATCAGCCCCAGCATTTT
CDR3aa: CASSQFQDNQPQHF

abundance: few
d_gene: TRBD1
j_gene: TRBJ2-3
v_gene: TRBV20-1
CDR3nt: TGCAGTGCTAGACCCTTGGACAGGGGGACTAGCACAGATACGCAGTATTTT
CDR3aa: CSARPLDRGTSTDTQYF

abundance: few
d_gene: .
j_gene: TRBJ2-5
v_gene: TRBV3-1
CDR3nt: TGTGCCAGCAGCCAAGTATTCCAGCAAGAGACCCAGTACTTC
CDR3aa: CASSQVFQQETQYF

abundance: few
d_gene: TRBD1
j_gene: TRBJ1-4
v_gene: TRBV7-8
CDR3nt: TGTGCCAGCAGCTTCTACGGACAGGGATCAACTAATGAAAAACTGTTTTTT
CDR3aa: CASSFYGQGSTNEKLFF

abundance: few
d_gene: .
j_gene: TRBJ2-7
v_gene: TRBV5-6
CDR3nt: TGTGCCAGCAGCTGGGAAATCGGGACACCAACCTACGAGCAGTACTTC
CDR3aa: CASSWEIGTPTYEQYF

abundance: few
d_gene: TRBD2
j_gene: TRBJ2-1
v_gene: TRBV29-1
CDR3nt: TGCAGCGTTGAAGATAGCGGGGGGCCCTACAATGAGCAGTTCTTC
CDR3aa: CSVEDSGGPYNEQFF

abundance: .
d_gene: TRBD2
j_gene: TRBJ2-5
v_gene: TRBV7-2
CDR3nt: TGTGCCAGCAGCTTAGGGCTAGCGGGGGGAAACCAAGAGACCCAGTACTTC
CDR3aa: CASSLGLAGGNQETQYF

abundance: many
d_gene: .
j_gene: TRBJ1-1
v_gene: TRBV9
CDR3nt: TGTGCCAGCAGCGTTGATTCCATTTGGAACACTGAAGCTTTCTTT
CDR3aa: CASSVDSIWNTEAFF

abundance: few
d_gene: .
j_gene: TRBJ1-4
v_gene: TRBV11-2
CDR3nt: TGTGCCAGCAGCTTACGGTCAGGGGCAACTAATGAAAAACTGTTTTTT
CDR3aa: CASSLRSGATNEKLFF

abundance: few
d_gene: TRBD1
j_gene: TRBJ2-3
v_gene: TRBV11-1
CDR3nt: TGTGCCAGCAGCTTAGGGACAGGGGGCACAGATACGCAGTATTTT
CDR3aa: CASSLGTGGTDTQYF

abundance: .
d_gene: .
j_gene: TRBJ2-1
v_gene: TRBV12-3/TRBV12-4
CDR3nt: TGTGCCAGCAGTTTTCCCAGTACGGACCCCTGGGATGAGCAGTTCTTC
CDR3aa: CASSFPSTDPWDEQFF

abundance: few
d_gene: .
j_gene: TRBJ1-1
v_gene: TRBV29-1
CDR3nt: TGCAGCGTTTTTCAGGGGTACACTGAAGCTTTCTTT
CDR3aa: CSVFQGYTEAFF

abundance: few
d_gene: .
j_gene: TRBJ1-1
v_gene: TRBV4-1
CDR3nt: TGCGCCAGCAGCAGAGGGCCCGCGGGGGACACTGAAGCTTTCTTT
CDR3aa: CASSRGPAGDTEAFF

abundance: few
d_gene: .
j_gene: TRBJ1-2
v_gene: TRBV7-2
CDR3nt: TGTGCCAGCAGCCCCCCGGGGGGACGGGGCTACACCTTC
CDR3aa: CASSPPGGRGYTF

abundance: .
d_gene: TRBD1
j_gene: TRBJ2-1
v_gene: TRBV6-5
CDR3nt: TGTGCCAGCAGATTTAGACAGGGTTACAATGAGCAGTTCTTC
CDR3aa: CASRFRQGYNEQFF

abundance: .
d_gene: TRBD1
j_gene: TRBJ2-7
v_gene: TRBV6-5
CDR3nt: TGTGCCAGCAGTTACTATGTCAGGAGGGACAGGGTTAACGAGCAGTACTTC
CDR3aa: CASSYYVRRDRVNEQYF

abundance: .
d_gene: .
j_gene: TRBJ1-2
v_gene: TRBV7-9
CDR3nt: TGTGCCAGCAGCTCTGGGACCTCCTATGGCTACACCTTC
CDR3aa: CASSSGTSYGYTF

abundance: .
d_gene: .
j_gene: TRBJ1-6
v_gene: TRBV7-8
CDR3nt: TGTGCCAGCAGCTTAGGCCGAGGGGGGAGAAATTCACCCCTCCACTTT
CDR3aa: CASSLGRGGRNSPLHF

abundance: .
d_gene: .
j_gene: TRBJ1-3
v_gene: TRBV25-1
CDR3nt: TGTGCCAGCAGCGCTAGACTGGGCTCTGGAAACACCATATATTTT
CDR3aa: CASSARLGSGNTIYF

abundance: many
d_gene: .
j_gene: TRBJ2-3
v_gene: TRBV5-1
CDR3nt: TGCGCCAGCAGCTTCTCCGGTTCTAGCACAGATACGCAGTATTTT
CDR3aa: CASSFSGSSTDTQYF

abundance: few
d_gene: .
j_gene: TRBJ1-1
v_gene: TRBV7-2
CDR3nt: TGTGCCAGCAGCCGAGGATCGACCCTGAACACTGAAGCTTTCTTT
CDR3aa: CASSRGSTLNTEAFF

abundance: many
d_gene: TRBD1
j_gene: TRBJ2-2
v_gene: TRBV7-2
CDR3nt: TGTGCCAGCAGCCGCCCCCGGACAGGGTTCGGGGAGCTGTTTTTT
CDR3aa: CASSRPRTGFGELFF

abundance: few
d_gene: .
j_gene: TRBJ2-1
v_gene: TRBV2
CDR3nt: TGTGCCAGCAGTGAGACCGCGGGAAGGGCTGAGCAGTTCTTC
CDR3aa: CASSETAGRAEQFF

abundance: many
d_gene: .
j_gene: TRBJ1-5
v_gene: TRBV5-1
CDR3nt: TGCGCCAGCAGCTTGGGGGGGGGGCCCAATCAGCCCCAGCATTTT
CDR3aa: CASSLGGGPNQPQHF

abundance: .
d_gene: TRBD2
j_gene: TRBJ2-1
v_gene: TRBV11-2
CDR3nt: TGTGCCAGCAGCTTAGTTGGCTCTAGCGGGGGGCTAATCAATGAGCAGTTCTTC
CDR3aa: CASSLVGSSGGLINEQFF

abundance: .
d_gene: .
j_gene: TRBJ1-6
v_gene: TRBV7-2
CDR3nt: TGTGCCAGCACCATTACTTTCGGTCAGTCACCCCTCCACTTT
CDR3aa: CASTITFGQSPLHF

abundance: few
d_gene: TRBD2
j_gene: TRBJ2-1
v_gene: TRBV24-1
CDR3nt: TGTGCCACCAGTGACCCTGGGACTAGCGGGGACTACAATGAGCAGTTCTTC
CDR3aa: CATSDPGTSGDYNEQFF

abundance: few
d_gene: .
j_gene: TRBJ2-1
v_gene: TRBV24-1
CDR3nt: TGTGCCACCAGTGATCCCTCCCGGGACTACAATGAGCAGTTCTTC
CDR3aa: CATSDPSRDYNEQFF

abundance: few
d_gene: .
j_gene: TRBJ1-5
v_gene: TRBV5-1
CDR3nt: TGCGCCAGCAGCTTTTCGGGGGGGTCGAGTCAGCCCCAGCATTTT
CDR3aa: CASSFSGGSSQPQHF

abundance: .
d_gene: TRBD1
j_gene: TRBJ1-5
v_gene: TRBV24-1
CDR3nt: TGTGCCACCAGTGATGGACAGGGGGCCCATCAGCCCCAGCATTTT
CDR3aa: CATSDGQGAHQPQHF

abundance: .
d_gene: .
j_gene: TRBJ1-2
v_gene: TRBV12-3/TRBV12-4
CDR3nt: TGTGCCAGCAGTTTAACCTGGAGAGGGGATGGCTACACCTTC
CDR3aa: CASSLTWRGDGYTF

abundance: .
d_gene: .
j_gene: TRBJ1-3
v_gene: TRBV19
CDR3nt: TGTGCCAGTAAGCATGGAAACACCATATATTTT
CDR3aa: CASKHGNTIYF

abundance: .
d_gene: .
j_gene: TRBJ2-7
v_gene: TRBV7-9
CDR3nt: TGTGCCAGCAGCTTACTTGACGAGCAGTACTTC
CDR3aa: CASSLLDEQYF

abundance: few
d_gene: .
j_gene: TRBJ2-7
v_gene: TRBV5-1
CDR3nt: TGCGCCAGCAGCTTGGCCCAACCGGGCACCTACGAGCAGTACTTC
CDR3aa: CASSLAQPGTYEQYF

abundance: .
d_gene: TRBD1
j_gene: TRBJ2-7
v_gene: TRBV6-2/TRBV6-3
CDR3nt: TGTGCCAGCAGTTACCGGGACAGGGCCTACGAGCAGTACTTC
CDR3aa: CASSYRDRAYEQYF

abundance: .
d_gene: .
j_gene: TRBJ2-1
v_gene: TRBV5-1
CDR3nt: TGCGCCAGCAGCGCCGGGCGGGCCAATGAGCAGTTCTTC
CDR3aa: CASSAGRANEQFF

abundance: many
d_gene: .
j_gene: TRBJ2-5
v_gene: TRBV12-3/TRBV12-4
CDR3nt: TGTGCCAGCAGCCAAACAAGGACCCAGTACTTC
CDR3aa: CASSQTRTQYF

abundance: .
d_gene: TRBD1
j_gene: TRBJ1-6
v_gene: TRBV20-1
CDR3nt: TGCAGTGCTAGAGATTGGGACAGGGATTCACCCCTCCACTTT
CDR3aa: CSARDWDRDSPLHF

abundance: few
d_gene: TRBD2
j_gene: TRBJ2-6
v_gene: TRBV25-1
CDR3nt: TGTGCCAGCAGTGAAGCGGGGGTCCTCTCTGGGGCCAACGTCCTGACTTTC
CDR3aa: CASSEAGVLSGANVLTF

abundance: few
d_gene: .
j_gene: TRBJ2-3
v_gene: TRBV5-1
CDR3nt: TGCGCCAGCAGCTTGGGAAAAGGAATGGATACGCAGTATTTT
CDR3aa: CASSLGKGMDTQYF

abundance: .
d_gene: .
j_gene: TRBJ2-2
v_gene: TRBV5-1
CDR3nt: TGCGCCAGCAGCTTGGCGGCCCCCACCCAGGAGCTGTTTTTT
CDR3aa: CASSLAAPTQELFF

abundance: few
d_gene: TRBD1
j_gene: TRBJ2-2
v_gene: TRBV5-5
CDR3nt: TGTGCCAGCAGCTTAACGACAGGGTTCCACACCGGGGAGCTGTTTTTT
CDR3aa: CASSLTTGFHTGELFF

abundance: few
d_gene: TRBD2
j_gene: TRBJ2-7
v_gene: TRBV9
CDR3nt: TGTGCCAGCAGCTCCATAGCGGGGGGCTACGAGCAGTACTTC
CDR3aa: CASSSIAGGYEQYF

abundance: .
d_gene: TRBD1
j_gene: TRBJ2-7
v_gene: TRBV2
CDR3nt: TGTGCCAGCAGTGAACGGACAGGGGTTTACTACGAGCAGTACTTC
CDR3aa: CASSERTGVYYEQYF

abundance: .
d_gene: TRBD2
j_gene: TRBJ2-7
v_gene: TRBV7-2
CDR3nt: TGTGCCAGCAGCCTCCGGGACTACCCCCTAGAGCAGTACTTC
CDR3aa: CASSLRDYPLEQYF

abundance: .
d_gene: TRBD1
j_gene: TRBJ1-6
v_gene: TRBV7-8
CDR3nt: TGTGCCAGCAGCTCGAGACCTCACAGGGGAGGAGGGCTTAATTCACCCCTCCACTTT
CDR3aa: CASSSRPHRGGGLNSPLHF

abundance: .
d_gene: TRBD2
j_gene: TRBJ2-3
v_gene: TRBV14
CDR3nt: TGTGCCAGCAGCCAAGATTTGCGCGGGGGGGCCCGAGATACGCAGTATTTT
CDR3aa: CASSQDLRGGARDTQYF

abundance: .
d_gene: .
j_gene: TRBJ1-2
v_gene: TRBV9
CDR3nt: TGTGCCAGCAGCGTAGACCTGGACACTCTAGGAGGCTACACCTTC
CDR3aa: CASSVDLDTLGGYTF

abundance: few
d_gene: .
j_gene: TRBJ1-2
v_gene: TRBV12-3/TRBV12-4
CDR3nt: TGTGCCAGCAGTGTAAGACCCCCCTATGGCTACACCTTC
CDR3aa: CASSVRPPYGYTF

abundance: few
d_gene: .
j_gene: TRBJ2-5
v_gene: TRBV7-2
CDR3nt: TGTGCCAGCAGCTTAATGACCCCAGAAAGGGAGACCCAGTACTTC
CDR3aa: CASSLMTPERETQYF

abundance: few
d_gene: .
j_gene: TRBJ1-1
v_gene: TRBV6-5
CDR3nt: TGTGCCAGCAGTTACTCCTACAGGGAACGATTGAACACTGAAGCTTTCTTT
CDR3aa: CASSYSYRERLNTEAFF

abundance: .
d_gene: .
j_gene: TRBJ1-2
v_gene: TRBV5-1
CDR3nt: TGCGCCAGCAGCCCCCTTGTAGGGCATGATAGCTACACCTTC
CDR3aa: CASSPLVGHDSYTF

abundance: few
d_gene: TRBD2
j_gene: TRBJ2-2
v_gene: TRBV9
CDR3nt: TGTGCCAGTATGGCGGGGGGCCCCACCGGGGAGCTGTTTTTT
CDR3aa: CASMAGGPTGELFF

abundance: few
d_gene: TRBD1
j_gene: TRBJ1-1
v_gene: TRBV12-3/TRBV12-4
CDR3nt: TGTGCCAGCAGGGCCGGGACAGGGGGGATGAACACTGAAGCTTTCTTT
CDR3aa: CASRAGTGGMNTEAFF